This TCR beta chain was retrieved from a study of T-cell reconstitution after alpha-beta-depleted transplantation in children. Ten or more counts support this clonotype. The CDR3 covers 12 residues. The V end lost 6 bases, the J end lost 3 bases, and 9 bases lay between the germline ends. Germline CDR1 and CDR2: SSHAT and FNYEAQ (reference sequence). Unique molecular identifiers were incorporated when the TCRbeta library was constructed. In TCRdb, the PCR reads were re-called with MiXCR into one record per CDR3 protein. This sample has around 100,000 distinct CDR3 sequences, with 4.5% to 7.5% found just once.

The J gene is TRBJ2-7, the V gene TRBV7-7; D may be TRBD1 (6 bases). The sequence was obtained from a female patient aged 2-9 years who had a stem cell transplant for Fanconi anemia, so the T cells may come from the graft donor. The sequencing here drew on PBMCs, mostly from graft donor cells, taken 60 days after TCRalphabeta/CD19-depleted stem cell transplant. The chain's CDR3 is CASSQDSYEQYF. In nucleotides, the CDR3 is TGTGCCAGCAGTCAGGACAGCTACGAGCAGTACTTC.